A selection of T cell receptor beta chains follows, all from one sample in a study of OX40 agonist ivuxolimab in advanced cancers. Here immunoSEQ multiplex PCR was the method, and the copy in TCRdb shows in-frame clones only, minus some. This repertoire shows more than 100,000 clones, 80% to 90% found once; its top ten account for approximately 0.55%. The material sequenced was CD4+ or CD8+ T cells sorted from blood, taken in a trial of the OX40 agonist ivuxolimab. The origin of the receptors is an adult with an advanced solid tumor such as melanoma, head and neck, liver or kidney cancer. The CDR3 runs from the conserved cysteine through the conserved F or W. The order of the fields is clone size, D gene, V gene, J gene, CDR3 protein, CDR3 DNA. A D gene is named only where the DNA matches it firmly. Only some rows state a clone size, as once, few, many or a class for expanded clones.

>-|-|TRBV5-1|TRBJ2-5
CASSLAARESSAQYF
TGCGCCAGCAGCTTGGCCGCGAGGGAAAGTTCAGCCCAGTACTTC
>-|-|TRBV4-1|TRBJ2-3
CASSQDEVSQYF
TGCGCCAGCAGTCAAGACGAGGTCTCGCAGTATTTT
>-|-|TRBV19|TRBJ2-2
CASSIGQNTGELFF
TGTGCCAGTAGTATCGGACAGAACACCGGGGAGCTGTTTTTT
>-|-|TRBV6-5|TRBJ1-1
CASLSPGLVTEAFF
TGTGCCAGTCTCTCTCCAGGGTTGGTAACTGAAGCTTTCTTT
>-|-|TRBV7-9|TRBJ2-1
CASSSTGREFF
TGTGCCAGCAGCTCCACAGGGAGGGAGTTCTTC
>once|-|TRBV5-1|TRBJ2-3
CASSFSLDGTDTQYF
TGCGCCAGCAGCTTCAGCTTGGACGGGACAGATACGCAGTATTTT
>once|TRBD1|TRBV7-9|TRBJ2-2
CASSRTGGTGELFF
TGTGCCAGCAGCCGGACAGGGGGCACCGGGGAGCTGTTTTTT
>-|-|TRBV10-3|TRBJ1-2
CAISDDVWRPTYGYTF
TGTGCCATCAGTGATGATGTCTGGAGGCCAACTTATGGCTACACCTTC
>-|-|TRBV2|TRBJ2-1
CASSEEPKQFF
TGTGCCAGCAGTGAAGAACCAAAGCAGTTCTTC
>-|-|TRBV27|TRBJ2-5
CASRTNNEETQYF
TGTGCCAGCAGAACTAACAATGAAGAGACCCAGTACTTC
>-|-|TRBV19|TRBJ1-1
CASSSGRWKAFF
TGTGCCAGTAGTTCGGGACGGTGGAAAGCTTTCTTT
>-|-|TRBV13|TRBJ2-2
CASMYYRTANTGELFF
TGTGCCAGCATGTATTATCGGACAGCTAACACCGGGGAGCTGTTTTTT
>-|-|TRBV6-6|TRBJ1-2
CASRASGGGYTF
TGTGCCAGCAGGGCCTCGGGGGGCGGCTACACCTTC
>-|TRBD2|TRBV4-3|TRBJ2-2
CASAPTSGGPNTGELFF
TGCGCCAGCGCACCGACTAGCGGGGGACCTAACACCGGGGAGCTGTTTTTT
>-|-|TRBV19|TRBJ2-6
CASSSTGANVLTF
TGTGCCAGTAGTAGTACTGGGGCCAACGTCCTGACTTTC
>-|-|TRBV6-6|TRBJ1-3
CASSYSRDYGRNTIYF
TGTGCCAGCAGTTACTCCAGGGACTATGGACGAAACACCATATATTTT
>-|-|TRBV19|TRBJ1-2
CASSIIGGTSNYGYTF
TGTGCCAGTAGTATAATAGGTGGCACCTCTAACTATGGCTACACCTTC
>once|TRBD1|TRBV7-9|TRBJ2-1
CASSLEAFGTGAYNEQFF
TGTGCCAGCAGCTTAGAAGCCTTCGGGACAGGGGCCTACAATGAGCAGTTCTTC
>-|TRBD1|TRBV5-1|TRBJ2-7
CASSYRTGGYEQYF
TGCGCCAGCAGCTACAGGACAGGGGGCTACGAGCAGTACTTC
>once|TRBD1|TRBV4-3|TRBJ1-2
CASSHGDSPSPYGYTF
TGCGCCAGCAGCCATGGGGACAGCCCAAGTCCCTATGGCTACACCTTC
>-|TRBD1|TRBV7-6|TRBJ1-1
CASSLETDRGNTEAFF
TGTGCCAGCAGCTTAGAGACTGACAGGGGGAACACTGAAGCTTTCTTT
>-|-|TRBV5-1|TRBJ2-5
CASSLAQGPKETQYF
TGCGCCAGCAGCTTGGCCCAGGGCCCCAAGGAGACCCAGTACTTC
>-|TRBD1|TRBV6-5|TRBJ2-2
CASSRDRVDTGELFF
TGTGCCAGCAGTCGGGACAGGGTGGACACCGGGGAGCTGTTTTTT